The 5 T cell receptor beta chains presented below share a single source sample, sequenced in a study. TCRdb reprocessed the 5' RACE reads with MiXCR, giving one entry per CDR3 protein. Of about 46,000 distinct CDR3 sequences listed, 28% are singletons. The sequenced material came from naive CD4+ T cells sorted from blood. The subset denotes: naive CD4+ T cells, CD4+CD45RA+CD25-. All receptors derive from a female donor with breast cancer.

The V and J genes are TRBV20-1 and TRBJ1-1, with D maybe TRBD1 (6 bases). CDR3 size: 15 residues. Germline V lookup: CDR1 DFQATT, CDR2 SNEGSKA (reference sequence). The V and J ends lost 2 bases and 0 bases respectively, with 13 bases between them. The CDR3 loop is CSARNAGGMNTEAFF. In DNA form, the CDR3 reads TGCAGTGCTAGAAATGCGGGGGGCATGAACACTGAAGCTTTCTTT.

This sequence joins TRBV28 and TRBJ1-6; 8 nucleotides align to TRBD1. With V trimmed by 10 bases and J by 8 bases, 10 bases remained unmatched. Germline V CDR1 and CDR2: MDHEN, SYDVKM. This CDR3 spans 14 amino acids. The CDR3 spells CAIQRTGYYSPLHF. The CDR3 nucleotides are TGTGCCATCCAGCGGACAGGGTACTATTCACCCCTCCACTTT.

This chain uses TRBV27 with TRBJ2-2; 8 positions match TRBD1. Germline CDR1 and CDR2: MNHEY and SMNVEV (reference sequence). This CDR3 contains 15 residues. J gave up 6 bases and V 3 bases, and 6 bases lay outside the gene matches. CDR3 region: CASSFADREAGELFF. The CDR3 DNA reads TGTGCCAGCAGTTTCGCGGACAGGGAGGCCGGGGAGCTGTTTTTT.

This clonotype was seen a handful of times. This chain uses TRBV9 with TRBJ2-5; D may be TRBD2 (6 bases). The CDR3 covers 14 residues. Trimming removed 0 bases from V and 5 bases from J, with 11 bases in between. Germline CDR1 is SGDLS and CDR2 is YYNGEE. The CDR3 DNA reads as TGTGCCAGCAGCGTAGACGGGGAGGCGGAGACCCAGTACTTC. Protein sequence: CASSVDGEAETQYF.

This sequence joins TRBV7-6 and TRBJ2-7; D possibly corresponds to TRBD2 (5 bases). Deletions cut 3 bases from V and 3 bases from J, with 9 bases between. Germline values: CDR1 SGHVS, CDR2 FNYEAQ. This CDR3 has 13 residues. CDR3 DNA: TGTGCCAGCAGCTTGGGTGCGGGCTACGAGCAGTACTTC. Translated: CASSLGAGYEQYF.